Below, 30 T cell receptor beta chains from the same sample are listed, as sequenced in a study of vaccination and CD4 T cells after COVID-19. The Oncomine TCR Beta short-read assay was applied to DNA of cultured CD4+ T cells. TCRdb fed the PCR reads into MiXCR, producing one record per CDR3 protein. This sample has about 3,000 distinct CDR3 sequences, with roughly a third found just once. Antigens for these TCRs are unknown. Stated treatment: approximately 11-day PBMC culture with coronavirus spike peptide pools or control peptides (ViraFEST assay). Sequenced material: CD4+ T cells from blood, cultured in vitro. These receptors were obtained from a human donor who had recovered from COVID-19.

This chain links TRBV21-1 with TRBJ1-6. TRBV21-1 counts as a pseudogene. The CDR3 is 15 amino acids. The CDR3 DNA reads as TGTGCCAGCAGCGGCCGTGAGGGATTTAATTCACCCCTCCACTTT. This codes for CASSGREGFNSPLHF.

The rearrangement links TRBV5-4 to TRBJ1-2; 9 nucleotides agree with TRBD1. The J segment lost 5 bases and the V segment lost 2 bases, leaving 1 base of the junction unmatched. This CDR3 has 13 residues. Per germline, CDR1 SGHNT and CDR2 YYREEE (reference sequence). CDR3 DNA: TGTGCCAGCAGCTTAGGGACAGGGTATGGCTACACCTTC. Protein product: CASSLGTGYGYTF.

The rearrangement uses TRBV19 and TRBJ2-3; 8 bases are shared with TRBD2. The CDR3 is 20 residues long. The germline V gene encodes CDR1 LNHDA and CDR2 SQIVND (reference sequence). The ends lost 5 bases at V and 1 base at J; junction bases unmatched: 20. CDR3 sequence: CASSPGAGGRGVWGTDTQYF. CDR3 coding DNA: TGTGCCAGTAGTCCCGGCGCGGGGGGCAGAGGAGTGTGGGGCACAGATACGCAGTATTTT.

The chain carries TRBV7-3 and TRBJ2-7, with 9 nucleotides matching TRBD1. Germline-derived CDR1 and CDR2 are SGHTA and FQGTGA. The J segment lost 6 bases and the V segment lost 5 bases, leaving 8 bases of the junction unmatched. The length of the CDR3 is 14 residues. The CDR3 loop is CASSPQGALIEQYF. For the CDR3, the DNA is TGTGCCAGCAGCCCACAGGGGGCGCTTATCGAGCAGTACTTC.

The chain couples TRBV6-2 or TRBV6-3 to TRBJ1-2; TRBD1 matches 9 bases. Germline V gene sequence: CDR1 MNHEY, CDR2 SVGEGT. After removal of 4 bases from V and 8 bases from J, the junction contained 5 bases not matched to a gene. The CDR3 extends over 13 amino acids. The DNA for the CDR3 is TGTGCCAGCAGTTTAACAGGGGGCAAGGGCTACACCTTC. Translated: CASSLTGGKGYTF.

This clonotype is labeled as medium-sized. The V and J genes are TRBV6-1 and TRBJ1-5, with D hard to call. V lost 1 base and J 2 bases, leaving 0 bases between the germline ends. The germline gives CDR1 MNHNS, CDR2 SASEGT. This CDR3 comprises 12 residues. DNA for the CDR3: TGTGCCAGCAGTGAAGGCAATCAGCCCCAGCATTTT. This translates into CASSEGNQPQHF.

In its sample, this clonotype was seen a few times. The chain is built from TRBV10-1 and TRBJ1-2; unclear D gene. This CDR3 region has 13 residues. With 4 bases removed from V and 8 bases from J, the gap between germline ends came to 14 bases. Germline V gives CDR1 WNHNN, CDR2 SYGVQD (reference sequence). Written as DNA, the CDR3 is TGCGCCAGCAGTGTTAAGCCCACGGGCGGCTACACCTTC. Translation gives CASSVKPTGGYTF.

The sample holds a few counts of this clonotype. The CDR3 loop is CASSSTANPGNTIYF. The CDR3 region has the DNA TGTGCCAGCAGCTCGACAGCCAACCCTGGAAACACCATATATTTT. This chain joins TRBV5-4 and TRBJ1-3, with D possibly TRBD1 on 5 matching bases. The CDR3 is 15 residues long. Trimming took off 3 bases at V and 2 bases at J, with 12 bases between the two ends. The germline gives CDR1 SGHNT, CDR2 YYREEE (reference sequence). Full variable domain (missing parts from reference TRBV5-4 and TRBJ1-3): ETGVTQSPTHLIKTRGQQVTLRCSSQSGHNTVSWYQQALGQGPQFIFQYYREEENGRGNFPPRFSGLQFPNYSSELNVNALELDDSALYLCASSSTANPGNTIYFGEGSWLTVV.

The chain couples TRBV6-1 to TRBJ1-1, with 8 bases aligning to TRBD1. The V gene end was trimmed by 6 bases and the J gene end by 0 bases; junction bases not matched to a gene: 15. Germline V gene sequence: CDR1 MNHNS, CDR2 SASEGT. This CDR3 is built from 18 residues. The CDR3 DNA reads TGTGCCAGCAGCCTCCTCCCAGGGGGCGACTTTATGAACACTGAAGCTTTCTTT. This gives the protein CASSLLPGGDFMNTEAFF.

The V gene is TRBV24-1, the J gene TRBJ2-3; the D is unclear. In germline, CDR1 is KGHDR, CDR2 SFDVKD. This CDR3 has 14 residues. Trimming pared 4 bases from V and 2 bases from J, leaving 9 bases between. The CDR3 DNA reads TGTGCCACCAGTGACCCCGGAACCACAGATACGCAGTATTTT. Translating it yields CATSDPGTTDTQYF.

The CDR3 DNA reads as TGCGCCAGCAGCTTGGGGGACAGGGGCTCCTACGAGCAGTACTTC. Translation: CASSLGDRGSYEQYF. The V and J genes are TRBV5-1 and TRBJ2-7, with 10 bases fitting TRBD1. The CDR3 extends over 15 amino acids. Germline trimming cut 0 bases from V and 0 bases from J; bases unmatched to any gene: 0. Germline assignment: CDR1 SGHRS and CDR2 YFSETQ.

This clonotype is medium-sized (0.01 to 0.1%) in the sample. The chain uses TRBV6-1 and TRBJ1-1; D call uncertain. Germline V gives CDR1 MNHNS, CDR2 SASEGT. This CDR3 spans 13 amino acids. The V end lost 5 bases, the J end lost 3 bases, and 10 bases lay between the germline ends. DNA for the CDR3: TGTGCCAGCAGTAGATTTCGGGACACTGAAGCTTTCTTT. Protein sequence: CASSRFRDTEAFF.

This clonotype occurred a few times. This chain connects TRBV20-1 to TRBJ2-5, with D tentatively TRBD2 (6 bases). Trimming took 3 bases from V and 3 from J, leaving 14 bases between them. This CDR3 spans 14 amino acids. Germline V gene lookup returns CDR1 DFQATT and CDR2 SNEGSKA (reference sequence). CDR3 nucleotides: TGCAGTGCTAGCCCCTTCGGAGGGGAAGAGACCCAGTACTTC. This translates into CSASPFGGEETQYF.

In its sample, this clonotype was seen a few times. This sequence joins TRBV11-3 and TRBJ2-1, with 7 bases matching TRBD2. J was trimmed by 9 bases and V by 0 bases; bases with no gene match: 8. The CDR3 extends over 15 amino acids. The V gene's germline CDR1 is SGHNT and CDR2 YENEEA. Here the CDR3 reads CASSLEAGRVSEQFF. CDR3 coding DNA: TGTGCCAGCAGCTTAGAGGCAGGGAGGGTCAGTGAGCAGTTCTTC.

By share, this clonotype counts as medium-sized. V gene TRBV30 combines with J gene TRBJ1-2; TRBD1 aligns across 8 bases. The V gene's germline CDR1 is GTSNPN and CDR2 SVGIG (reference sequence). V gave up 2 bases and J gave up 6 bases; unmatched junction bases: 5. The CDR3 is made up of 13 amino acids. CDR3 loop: CAWSLGQGHGYTF. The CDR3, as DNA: TGTGCCTGGAGTCTAGGACAGGGACATGGCTACACCTTC.

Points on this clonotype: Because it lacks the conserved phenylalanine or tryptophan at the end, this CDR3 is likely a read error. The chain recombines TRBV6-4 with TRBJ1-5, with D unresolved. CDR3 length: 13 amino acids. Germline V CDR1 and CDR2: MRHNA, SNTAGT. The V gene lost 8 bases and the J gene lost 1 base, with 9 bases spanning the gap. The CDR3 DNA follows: TGTGCCAGCTCCACGGAGAGCAATCAGCCCCAGCATCTT. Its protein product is CASSTESNQPQHL.

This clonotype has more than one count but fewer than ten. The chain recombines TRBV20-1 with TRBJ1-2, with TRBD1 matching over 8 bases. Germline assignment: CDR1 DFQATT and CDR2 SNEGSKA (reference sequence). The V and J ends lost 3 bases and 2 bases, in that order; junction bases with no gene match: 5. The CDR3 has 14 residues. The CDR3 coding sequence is TGCAGTGCTAGTGGACAGGGCCCCAACTATGGCTACACCTTC. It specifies CSASGQGPNYGYTF.

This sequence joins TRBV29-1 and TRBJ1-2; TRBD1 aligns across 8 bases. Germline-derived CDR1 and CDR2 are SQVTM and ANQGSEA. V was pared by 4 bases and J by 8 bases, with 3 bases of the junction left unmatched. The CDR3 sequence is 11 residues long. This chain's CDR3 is CSVVTGDGYTF. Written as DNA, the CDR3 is TGCAGCGTTGTGACAGGGGACGGCTACACCTTC.

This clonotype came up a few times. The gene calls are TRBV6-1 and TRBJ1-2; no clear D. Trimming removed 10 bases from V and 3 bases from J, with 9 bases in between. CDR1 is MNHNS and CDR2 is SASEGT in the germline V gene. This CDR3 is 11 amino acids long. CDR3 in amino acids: CATKEDYGYTF. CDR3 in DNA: TGTGCCACCAAGGAGGACTATGGCTACACCTTC.

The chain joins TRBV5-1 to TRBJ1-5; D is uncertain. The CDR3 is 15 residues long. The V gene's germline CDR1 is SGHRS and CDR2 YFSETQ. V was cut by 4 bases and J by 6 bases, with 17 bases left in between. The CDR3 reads CASSPGEGWAQPQHF. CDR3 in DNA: TGCGCCAGCAGCCCTGGCGAGGGATGGGCTCAGCCCCAGCATTTT.

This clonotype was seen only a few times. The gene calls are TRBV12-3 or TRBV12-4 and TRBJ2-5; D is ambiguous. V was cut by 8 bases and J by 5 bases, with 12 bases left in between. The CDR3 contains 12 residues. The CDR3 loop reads CASGLTLETQYF. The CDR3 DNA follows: TGTGCCAGCGGTCTGACTTTGGAGACCCAGTACTTC.

The CDR3: CASSQLAGGQETQYF. In nucleotides, the CDR3 is TGTGCCAGCAGCCAACTAGCGGGGGGCCAAGAGACCCAGTACTTC. This chain joins TRBV5-6 and TRBJ2-5; 12 bases agree with TRBD2. The CDR3 is made up of 15 amino acids. V shed 4 bases, J shed 1 base, and the junction held 2 bases outside the gene matches. Germline V lookup: CDR1 SGHDT, CDR2 YYEEEE.

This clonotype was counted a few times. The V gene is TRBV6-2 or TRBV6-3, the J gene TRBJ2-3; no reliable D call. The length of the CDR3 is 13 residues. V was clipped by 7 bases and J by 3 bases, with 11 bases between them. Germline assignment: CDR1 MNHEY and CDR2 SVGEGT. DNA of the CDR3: TGTGCCAGCAAAGACTGGGGAACAGATACGCAGTATTTT. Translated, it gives CASKDWGTDTQYF.

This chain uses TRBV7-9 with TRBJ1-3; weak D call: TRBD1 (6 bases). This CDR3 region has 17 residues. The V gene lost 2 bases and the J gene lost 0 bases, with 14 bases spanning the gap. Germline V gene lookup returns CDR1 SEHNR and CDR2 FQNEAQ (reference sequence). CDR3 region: CASSLRRGGFSGNTIYF. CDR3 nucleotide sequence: TGTGCCAGCAGCTTAAGGAGAGGGGGGTTCTCTGGAAACACCATATATTTT.

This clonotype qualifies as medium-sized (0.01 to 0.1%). This CDR3 is CASSIDHGNTIYF. CDR3 DNA sequence: TGTGCCAGTAGTATAGATCACGGAAACACCATATATTTT. This sequence joins TRBV19 and TRBJ1-3; D uncertain. Germline V gives CDR1 LNHDA, CDR2 SQIVND (reference sequence). Trimming stripped 0 bases from V and 4 bases from J, with 4 bases between. CDR3 length equals 13 residues.

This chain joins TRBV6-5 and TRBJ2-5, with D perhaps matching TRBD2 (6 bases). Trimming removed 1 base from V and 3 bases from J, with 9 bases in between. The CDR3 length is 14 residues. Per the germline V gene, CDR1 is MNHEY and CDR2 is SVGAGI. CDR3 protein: CASSYFSSEETQYF. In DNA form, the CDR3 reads TGTGCCAGCAGTTACTTTTCTAGCGAAGAGACCCAGTACTTC.

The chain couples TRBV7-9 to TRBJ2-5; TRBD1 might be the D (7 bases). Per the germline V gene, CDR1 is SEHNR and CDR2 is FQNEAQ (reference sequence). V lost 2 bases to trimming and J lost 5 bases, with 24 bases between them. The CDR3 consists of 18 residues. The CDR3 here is CASSLTISPGGRRETQYF. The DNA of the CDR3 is TGTGCCAGCAGCTTAACCATATCTCCAGGGGGGCGGAGGGAGACCCAGTACTTC.

The CDR3 spells CASSDLGGLGLINEQFF. CDR3 in DNA: TGTGCCAGCAGTGACTTAGGCGGACTAGGGCTGATCAATGAGCAGTTCTTC. The chain carries TRBV2 and TRBJ2-1; 7 nucleotides line up with TRBD2. The germline V gene encodes CDR1 SNHLY and CDR2 FYNNEI. V shed 3 bases and J 6 bases; nucleotides not matched to a gene: 14. The CDR3 loop spans 17 amino acids. The variable domain in full, completed from reference TRBV2 and TRBJ2-1, reads EPEVTQTPSHQVTQMGQEVILRCVPISNHLYFYWYRQILGQKVEFLVSFYNNEISEKSEIFDDQFSVERPDGSNFTLKIRSTKLEDSAMYFCASSDLGGLGLINEQFFGPGTRLTVL.

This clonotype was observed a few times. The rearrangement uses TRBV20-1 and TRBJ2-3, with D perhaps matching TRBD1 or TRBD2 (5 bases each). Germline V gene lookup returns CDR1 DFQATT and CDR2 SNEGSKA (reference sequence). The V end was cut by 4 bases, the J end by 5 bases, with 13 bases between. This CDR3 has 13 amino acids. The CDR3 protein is CSATGHSGDTQYF. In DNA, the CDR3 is TGCAGTGCTACGGGGCACTCGGGAGATACGCAGTATTTT.

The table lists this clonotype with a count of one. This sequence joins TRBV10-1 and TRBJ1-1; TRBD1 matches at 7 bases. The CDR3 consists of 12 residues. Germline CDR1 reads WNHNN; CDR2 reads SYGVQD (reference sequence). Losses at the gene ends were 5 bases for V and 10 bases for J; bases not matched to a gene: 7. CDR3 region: CASSTGESRAFF. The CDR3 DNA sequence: TGCGCCAGCAGTACAGGGGAGTCGCGAGCTTTCTTT.